These 12 T cell receptor beta chains came from one sample sequenced in a study of T cells in women clearing cervical HPV infection. Produced via immunoSEQ multiplex PCR; TCRdb's table is partial and in-frame only. Reported are roughly 22,000 clones; the ten largest clones contain around 3.3%. Sequencing was performed on blood buffy coat. The receptor source for this set is a woman aged 18-69 years with a cervical HPV16 infection that either progressed to CIN3+ or cleared (not recorded which).

Worth noting for this clone: The read ends 3 residues before the CDR3 terminus; that terminus is restored from the germline J gene. V usage is TRBV11-2 and J usage is TRBJ1-6, with D possibly being TRBD1 (5 bases). The V and J ends lost 0 bases and 6 bases respectively, with 9 bases between them. The germline gives CDR1 SGHAT, CDR2 FQNNGV. CDR3 length: 15 amino acids. The part of the CDR3 DNA that was read is TGTGCCAGCAGCTTAGAGTCAGGGCCTAATTCACCC. Its protein product is CASSLESGPNSP. The whole CDR3 sequence is CASSLESGPNSPLHF.

Worth noting for this clone: The CDR3 end falls 3 residues outside the read, so it is completed with the germline J gene. V is TRBV20-1 and J is TRBJ2-1; 7 positions agree with TRBD1. The V segment lost 6 bases and the J segment 4 bases; nucleotides outside the gene matches: 9. Germline CDR1 DFQATT, CDR2 SNEGSKA (reference sequence). The CDR3 is made up of 14 amino acids. The chain's CDR3 is CSADGNRGYNEQFF. The part of the CDR3 DNA that was read is TGCAGTGCAGACGGGAACAGGGGTTACAATGAG.

A word on this clone: The sequence runs out 3 residues before the end of the CDR3; the remainder is reconstructed from the germline J gene. This chain links TRBV20-1 with TRBJ2-5, with 8 bases fitting TRBD2. CDR1 and CDR2 from the germline V gene are DFQATT and SNEGSKA (reference sequence). The CDR3 is made up of 14 amino acids. Germline trimming cut 1 base from V and 2 bases from J; bases unmatched to any gene: 3. CDR3 amino acids: CSARVLAGQETQYF. The DNA read from the CDR3 is TGCAGTGCTAGAGTTCTAGCGGGTCAAGAGACC.

On this clone itself: The CDR3 extends 3 residues past the end of the read, so its final part is completed from the germline J gene. The chain combines TRBV18 with TRBJ1-1; 8 bases map to TRBD1. The CDR3 contains 16 residues. Looked up from germline, CDR1 is KGHSH and CDR2 is LQKENI. J lost 4 bases, V lost 2 bases, and 9 bases had no gene match. CDR3 in amino acids: CASSPVPTGVGTEAFF. The CDR3 DNA, read in part, is TGTGCCAGCTCACCAGTCCCGACAGGGGTCGGCACTGAA. Complete variable domain (other parts from reference TRBV18 and TRBJ1-1): NAGVMQNPRHLVRRRGQEARLRCSPMKGHSHVYWYRQLPEEGLKFMVYLQKENIIDESGMPKERFSAEFPKEGPSILRIQQVVRGDSAAYFCASSPVPTGVGTEAFFGQGTRLTVV.

For this clone: The read terminates 3 residues before the CDR3 end, so the remaining end is supplied by the germline J gene. This chain joins TRBV20-1 and TRBJ2-7; 9 positions match TRBD2. J lost 2 bases, V lost 1 base, and 12 bases had no gene match. The CDR3 contains 17 residues. Germline V gene sequence: CDR1 DFQATT, CDR2 SNEGSKA (reference sequence). CDR3 protein: CSARALVGGRAAYEQYF. The DNA read from the CDR3 is TGCAGTGCTAGAGCCCTGGTAGGCGGGAGGGCAGCCTACGAG.

The CDR3 DNA, read in part, is TGCAGTGTTCGGACATTTAGCTCCTACAATGAG. This gives the protein CSVRTFSSYNE. The full CDR3 reads CSVRTFSSYNEQFF. This sequence joins TRBV20-1 and TRBJ2-1; D is possibly TRBD1 (5 bases). The read falls 3 residues short of the CDR3 end, and the missing part is taken from the germline J gene. CDR3 length: 14 amino acids. Trimming cost V 7 bases and J 0 bases, with 13 bases left between them. Germline lookup yields CDR1 DFQATT and CDR2 SNEGSKA (reference sequence).

The sequenced CDR3 bases are TGTGCCAGCAGCGCAACTACAGGGATGGGGAACACC. It encodes CASSATTGMGNT. Given in full, the CDR3 is CASSATTGMGNTIYF. The chain joins TRBV11-2 to TRBJ1-3, with a possible D match to TRBD1 (6 bases). The read stops 3 residues short of the end of the CDR3; the missing end is completed from the germline J gene. The CDR3 length is 15 residues. Germline V gives CDR1 SGHAT, CDR2 FQNNGV. Trimming pared 5 bases from V and 7 bases from J, leaving 18 bases between.

About this clone itself: The read ends 3 residues early relative to the CDR3; the germline J gene fills the gap. The chain recombines TRBV5-1 with TRBJ1-1; tentative D call: TRBD1 (6 bases). CDR3 size: 12 residues. The V end was cut by 5 bases, the J end by 3 bases, with 8 bases between. Germline loops: CDR1 SGHRS, CDR2 YFSETQ. Here the CDR3 reads CASSTGYTEAFF. The CDR3 bases that were read are TGCGCCAGCAGTACAGGGTACACTGAA.

For this clone: The DNA ends 3 residues before the CDR3 does, and the rest of the CDR3 is filled in from the germline J gene. The J gene is TRBJ2-1, the V gene TRBV9, with 8 bases fitting TRBD2. Germline-derived CDR1 and CDR2 are SGDLS and YYNGEE. The CDR3 contains 16 residues. The V and J ends lost 2 bases and 0 bases, in that order; junction bases with no gene match: 4. Incomplete CDR3 DNA: TGTGCCAGCAGCGTGGCGGGAGGTAACTCCTACAATGAG. Translated: CASSVAGGNSYNE. The full CDR3 reads CASSVAGGNSYNEQFF.

In the case of this clone: Coverage ceases 3 residues before the CDR3 finishes, and the germline J gene fills in the end. The rearrangement uses TRBV7-3 and TRBJ1-1; D is undetermined. CDR1 is SGHTA and CDR2 is FQGTGA in the germline V gene. The ends were cut back, 4 bases at V and 1 base at J, with 7 bases in the middle. The CDR3 totals 13 residues. Partial CDR3 DNA: TGTGCCAGCAGCTCGACAAAGAACACTGAA. Protein product: CASSSTKNTE. Given in full, the CDR3 is CASSSTKNTEAFF.

As to this clone: Read sequence stops 3 residues before the CDR3 end, and the germline J gene provides the missing end. The V and J genes are TRBV10-3 and TRBJ2-3, with D maybe TRBD2 (6 bases). V dropped 4 bases and J dropped 5 bases, with 10 bases sitting between them. There are 13 residues in the CDR3. CDR1 is ENHRY, CDR2 SYGVKD, per germline. Partial CDR3 DNA: TGTGCCATCAGTGGGGGGGATAGAGATACG. This codes for CAISGGDRDT. The CDR3 as a whole reads CAISGGDRDTQYF.

A note on this clone: The read is 3 residues too short to cover the CDR3 end, so that end is filled in from the germline J gene. This sequence joins TRBV6-1 and TRBJ2-7, with 9 positions matching TRBD1. Looked up from germline, CDR1 is MNHNS and CDR2 is SASEGT. The CDR3 has 14 residues. The trim removed 3 bases at V and 3 bases at J, leaving 3 bases unmatched. CDR3 in amino acids: CASSDLGQGYEQYF. The covered CDR3 bases are TGTGCCAGCAGTGATCTGGGACAGGGCTACGAG.